This section outlines one T cell receptor (beta chain) sequence together with its context. Antigen: not known. These data are taken from a study of CD8 T cells in Susac syndrome. Study information: Blood was drawn from patients with Susac syndrome. At that point, they were therapy-naive, on corticosteroids, or on intravenous immunoglobulin alone. Study results and caveats: The CD4+ T cell repertoires in Susac syndrome did not show any clonal expansion.

The CDR3 is 12 amino acids. Trimming pared 2 bases from V and 7 bases from J, leaving 8 bases between. Per germline, CDR1 ENHRY and CDR2 SYGVKD. The RNA input was about 0.5 to 1 ug, and it was reverse transcribed with random hexamers. An immunoSEQ multiplex PCR amplified TCR beta CDR3 over 54 Vbeta and 13 Jbeta. TCRdb passed the immunoSEQ multiplex PCR reads through MiXCR, listing each CDR3 protein once. The sample has 140,000 to 150,000 distinct CDR3 sequences; more than 90% are singletons. The sequencing input was CD4+ T cells from PBMCs. The J gene is TRBJ1-1, the V gene TRBV10-3; weak D call: TRBD1 (5 bases). The receptor's source is a human donor with Susac syndrome. CDR3 sequence: CAISEADSEAFF. CDR3 nucleotides: TGTGCCATCAGTGAGGCAGACAGTGAAGCTTTCTTT.